The subject of this entry is one T cell receptor (beta chain). The data originate from a study of blood T cells in healthy people across ages. The authors ran a second PCR of roughly 6 to 12 cycles using a sample-barcoded 5' primer and a J-beta primer mix. TCRdb independently ran MiXCR on the 5' RACE reads; one entry per CDR3 protein. This table has more than 750,000 distinct CDR3 sequences, approximately 32% appearing once. CDR1 and CDR2 (germline): DFQATT, SNEGSKA (reference sequence). This CDR3 contains 14 residues. V shed 0 bases and J shed 1 base, with 9 bases lying between them. The sample was also reused in another study, on T cells of mothers and their children.

The chain couples TRBV20-1 to TRBJ1-2; TRBD1 might be the D (5 bases). The origin of this receptor is a middle-aged woman in good health. The sample consisted of blood. CDR3 in amino acids: CSAREHGGNYGYTF. CDR3 coding DNA: TGCAGTGCTAGAGAGCACGGGGGTAACTATGGCTACACCTTC.